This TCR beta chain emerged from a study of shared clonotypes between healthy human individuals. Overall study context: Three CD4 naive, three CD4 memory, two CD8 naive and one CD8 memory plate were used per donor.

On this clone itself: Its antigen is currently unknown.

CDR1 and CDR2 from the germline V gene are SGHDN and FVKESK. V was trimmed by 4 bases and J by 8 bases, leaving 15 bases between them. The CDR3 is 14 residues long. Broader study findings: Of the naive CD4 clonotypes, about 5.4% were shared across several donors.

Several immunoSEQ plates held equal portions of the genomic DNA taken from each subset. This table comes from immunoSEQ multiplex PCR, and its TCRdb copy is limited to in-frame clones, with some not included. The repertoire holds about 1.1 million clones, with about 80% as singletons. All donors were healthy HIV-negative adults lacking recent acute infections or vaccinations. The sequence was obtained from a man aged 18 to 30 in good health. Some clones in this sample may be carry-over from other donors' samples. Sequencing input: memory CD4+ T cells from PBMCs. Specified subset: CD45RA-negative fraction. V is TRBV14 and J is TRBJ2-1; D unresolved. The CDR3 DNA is TGTGCCAGCAGCCGCCGGCCAGGTCGCGATGAGCAGTTCTTC. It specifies CASSRRPGRDEQFF.